This paragraph covers one T cell receptor (beta chain) sequence. Its antigen is unknown. Method: immunoSEQ multiplex PCR; TCRdb's copy keeps in-frame clones and lacks some. Of tens of thousands of clones in the sample, around four fifths were seen once. This sample is drawn from a study of pediatric ulcerative colitis. From germline, CDR1 is MNHEY and CDR2 SMNVEV (reference sequence). V gave up 4 bases and J gave up 3 bases; unmatched junction bases: 16. This CDR3 spans 18 amino acids. General study points: All ulcerative colitis patients, but no controls, carried two rectal clonotypes.

At colonoscopy, a blood sample was also collected. Sequenced sample: blood. This sequence originates from a girl aged 10-17 years with moderate ulcerative colitis. The chain carries TRBV27 and TRBJ2-7; the match to TRBD2 covers 9 bases. The CDR3 region has the DNA TGTGCCAGCAGTTCCCTTTTACTGAGGACTAGCGCGGACTACGAGCAGTACTTC. Its translation: CASSSLLLRTSADYEQYF.